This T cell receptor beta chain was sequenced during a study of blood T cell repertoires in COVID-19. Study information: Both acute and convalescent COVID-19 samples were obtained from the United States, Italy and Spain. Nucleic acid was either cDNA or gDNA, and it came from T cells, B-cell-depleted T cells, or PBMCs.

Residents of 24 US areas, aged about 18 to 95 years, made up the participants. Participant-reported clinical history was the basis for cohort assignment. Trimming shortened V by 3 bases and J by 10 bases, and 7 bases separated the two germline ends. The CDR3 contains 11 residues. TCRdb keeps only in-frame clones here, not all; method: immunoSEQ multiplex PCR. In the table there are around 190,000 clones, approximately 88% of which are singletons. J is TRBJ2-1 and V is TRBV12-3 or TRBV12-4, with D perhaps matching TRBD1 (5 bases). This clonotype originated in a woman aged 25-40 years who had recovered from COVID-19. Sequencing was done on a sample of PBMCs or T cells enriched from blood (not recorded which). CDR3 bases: TGTGCCAGCAGTTTTTCAGGGGAGCAGTTCTTC. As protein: CASSFSGEQFF.